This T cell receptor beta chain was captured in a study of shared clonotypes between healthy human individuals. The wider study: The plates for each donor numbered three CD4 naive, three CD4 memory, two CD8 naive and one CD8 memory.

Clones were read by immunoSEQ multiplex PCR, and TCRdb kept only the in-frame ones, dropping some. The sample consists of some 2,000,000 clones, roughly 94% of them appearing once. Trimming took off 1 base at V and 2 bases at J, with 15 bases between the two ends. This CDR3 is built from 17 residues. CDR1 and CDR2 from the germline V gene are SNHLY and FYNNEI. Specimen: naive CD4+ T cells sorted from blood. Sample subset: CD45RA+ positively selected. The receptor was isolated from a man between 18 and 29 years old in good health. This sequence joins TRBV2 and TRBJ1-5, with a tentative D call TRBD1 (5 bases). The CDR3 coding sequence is TGTGCCAGCAGTGAAGGGGCCTCGACAGTGGGCAATCAGCCCCAGCATTTT. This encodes CASSEGASTVGNQPQHF.